This T cell receptor (beta chain) was recovered during a study of response to subunit inactivated influenza vaccine. Study-wide results and limits: After each seasonal influenza vaccination, few new T cells are recruited, the authors suggested.

This clonotype was detected a few times. Antigen: not known. Trimming shortened V by 6 bases and J by 2 bases, and 19 bases separated the two germline ends. In germline, CDR1 is MNHNS, CDR2 SASEGT. This CDR3 is 16 amino acids long. TCRdb re-called the RT-PCR reads with MiXCR, one entry per CDR3 protein. This repertoire shows roughly 570,000 distinct CDR3 sequences, 10% to 15% found once; its top ten account for 13%. Material: PBMCs from blood, obtained more than 35 days after vaccination. The sequence was obtained from a man aged 50-59 years who received an inactivated influenza vaccine. The gene calls are TRBV6-1 and TRBJ2-5, with D perhaps given as TRBD1 or TRBD2 (5 bases each). The CDR3 loop is CASSRWGLGEQETQYF. As DNA, the CDR3 is TGTGCCAGCAGCCGATGGGGGTTGGGGGAACAAGAGACCCAGTACTTC.